This is a list of T cell receptor beta chains from one sample in a study of CD8+CD57+ T cells in acquired aplastic anemia. MiXCR, applied by TCRdb to the reads, yields one record per CDR3 protein. The profile shows about 220,000 distinct CDR3 sequences, 47% of them singletons. Sequenced material: sorted CD4+, CD8+, or CD8+CD57+ T cells (not recorded which) from PBMCs. Every receptor here comes from a human donor with aplastic anemia. The CDR3 runs from the conserved cysteine through the conserved F or W. Each record gives: J gene, clone size, D gene, V gene, CDR3 DNA, CDR3 protein. D genes are given only for firm matches. Not all rows give a size; the values are once, few, many and, for expanded clones, a class.

TRBJ2-1,many,NA,TRBV5-5,TGTGCCAGCAGCTTTGGGGGAGGTGGGCAGTTCTTC,CASSFGGGGQFF
TRBJ2-2,NA,NA,TRBV20-1,TGCAGTGCTATAAATGCGGCCGGGGAGCTGTTTTTT,CSAINAAGELFF
TRBJ1-3,NA,NA,TRBV7-2,TGTGCCAGCTCACCGACCGCTACCTCTGGAAACACCATATATTTT,CASSPTATSGNTIYF
TRBJ1-1,many,NA,TRBV9,TGTGCCAGCAGCGTAGGACAGGCCGAAGCTTTCTTT,CASSVGQAEAFF
TRBJ2-1,NA,TRBD2,TRBV4-3,TGCGCCAGCAGCCAAGACCATAGCGGGGGAATAAACAATGAGCAGTTCTTC,CASSQDHSGGINNEQFF
TRBJ2-3,NA,NA,TRBV7-8,TGTGCCAGCACCGATCCTACGACCCGGTGGGCAGGAGATACGCAGTATTTT,CASTDPTTRWAGDTQYF
TRBJ2-5,NA,NA,TRBV9,TGTGCCAGCAGCGTAGGGGTGGCGGGCTTTGAGACCCAGTACTTC,CASSVGVAGFETQYF
TRBJ2-7,many,TRBD2,TRBV7-6,TGTGCCAGCAGCTTTTCGCCCAGGGAGGGCCTCTACGAGCAGTACTTC,CASSFSPREGLYEQYF
TRBJ2-7,many,NA,TRBV20-1,TGCAGTGCTAGAGTACAGCGGCGCTACGAGCAGTACTTC,CSARVQRRYEQYF
TRBJ1-1,many,NA,TRBV13,TGTGCCAGCAGCCGAATGGAAGTGAACACTGAAGCTTTCTTT,CASSRMEVNTEAFF
TRBJ2-2,NA,NA,TRBV20-1,TGCAGTGCTAGGGGGCCCTCGAACACCGGGGAGCTGTTTTTT,CSARGPSNTGELFF
TRBJ1-2,NA,TRBD1,TRBV28,TGTGCCAGCACAGAAACCAGGACAGGTGGGGGACTTTATGGCTACACCTTC,CASTETRTGGGLYGYTF
TRBJ1-3,once,NA,TRBV29-1,TGCAGCGTTGAGAGGGGGACATCTGGAAACACCATATATTTT,CSVERGTSGNTIYF
TRBJ1-5,NA,TRBD1,TRBV10-3,TGTGCCATCAGACTGGGACAGGGGGATGGTCAGCCCCAGCATTTT,CAIRLGQGDGQPQHF
TRBJ1-5,NA,TRBD1,TRBV27,TGTGCCAGCAGTCCCCAACAGGGGGCCTTAAACAATCAGCCCCAGCATTTT,CASSPQQGALNNQPQHF
TRBJ2-1,few,NA,TRBV27,TGTGCCAGCAGTTTAACCCGCCCGAGCCGCGATGAGCAGTTCTTC,CASSLTRPSRDEQFF
TRBJ2-2,NA,TRBD2,TRBV3-1,TGTGCCAGCAGCCAAATGGACACCGTACCAGCGGGGGACACCGGGGAGCTGTTTTTT,CASSQMDTVPAGDTGELFF
TRBJ2-3,few,NA,TRBV2,TGTGCCAGCAGTGATATATATTTGACGGGTTCCCCTACAGATACGCAGTATTTT,CASSDIYLTGSPTDTQYF
TRBJ1-2,NA,NA,TRBV7-8,TGTGCCAGCAACTCCTGGACCGACTATGGCTGCACCTTC,CASNSWTDYGCTF
TRBJ1-3,NA,NA,TRBV4-1,TGCGCCAGCAGCCAAGATCAGGGAAGAGGAAACACCATATATTTT,CASSQDQGRGNTIYF
TRBJ2-1,NA,TRBD2,TRBV3-1,TGTGCCAGCCGGGGGGGGAATGAGCGGTTCTTC,CASRGGNERFF
TRBJ2-4,NA,TRBD2,TRBV5-4,TGTGCCAGCAGCTTGGCACTAGCGGGGAACAAAAACATTCAGTACTTC,CASSLALAGNKNIQYF
TRBJ1-5,few,NA,TRBV20-1,TGCAGTGCTTCTACCGGGACAATGAATCAGCCCCAGCATTTT,CSASTGTMNQPQHF
TRBJ2-7,NA,TRBD1,TRBV5-1,TGCGCCAGCAGCTTAGCCCCGGACAGGGCCTACGAGCAGTACTTC,CASSLAPDRAYEQYF
TRBJ1-4,NA,TRBD1,TRBV19,TGTGCCGGCGAGGACAGGGGGATTAAGGAAAAACTGTTTTTT,CAGEDRGIKEKLFF
TRBJ2-5,NA,TRBD2,TRBV12-3/TRBV12-4,TGTGCCAGCAGTATCGGGACTAGCCTACAAGAGACCCAGTACTTC,CASSIGTSLQETQYF
TRBJ1-2,NA,NA,TRBV2,TGTGCCAGCAGTGAATTGAGACCCGCCAACTATGGCTACACCTTC,CASSELRPANYGYTF
TRBJ1-1,NA,NA,TRBV7-6,TGTGCCAGCAGTTTTAGGGGGGAGAACACTGAAGCTTTCTTT,CASSFRGENTEAFF
TRBJ2-1,NA,NA,TRBV7-9,TGTGCCAGCAGCCCCGCCACCTACCATGAGCAGTGCTTC,CASSPATYHEQCF
TRBJ2-4,NA,NA,TRBV19,TGTGCCGGTAGTCAACCCCCGTCCTCAAACAAACTAGCCAAAAACATTCAGTACTTC,CAGSQPPSSNKLAKNIQYF
TRBJ1-5,many,NA,TRBV6-5,TGTGCCAGCAGTTACTCGATGGGGAACAATCAGCCCCAGCATTTT,CASSYSMGNNQPQHF
TRBJ2-7,many,TRBD2,TRBV20-1,TGCAGTGCTAGGGGCTTTGCTAGCGGGCCCTACGAGCAGTACTTC,CSARGFASGPYEQYF
TRBJ1-6,NA,NA,TRBV10-3,TGTGCCATCAGGGCGGGGAACTATAATTCACCCCTCCACTTT,CAIRAGNYNSPLHF
TRBJ2-7,once,NA,TRBV2,TGTGCCAGCAGTGAAGTGGGGGAGCCCGCAAACGAGCAGTACTTC,CASSEVGEPANEQYF
TRBJ1-3,many,NA,TRBV10-1,TGCGCCAGCAGTGGCGACGGAATCTCTGGAAACACCATATATTTT,CASSGDGISGNTIYF
TRBJ2-3,NA,TRBD2,TRBV10-3,TGTGCCATCAGTATAGCGGGGGCGGAGGATACGCAGTATTTT,CAISIAGAEDTQYF
TRBJ1-1,many,NA,TRBV7-9,TGTGCCAGCAGCTTAGCGCTAGGGAAAGACACTGAAGCTTTCTTT,CASSLALGKDTEAFF
TRBJ1-1,NA,NA,TRBV9,TGTGCCAGCAGCCTACAACAAAGGGTCACTGAAGCTTTCTTT,CASSLQQRVTEAFF
TRBJ2-5,NA,NA,TRBV5-4,TGTGCCAGCAGTTCTTCCGGGACCATAGATAGAGAGACCCAGTACTTC,CASSSSGTIDRETQYF
TRBJ1-4,NA,NA,TRBV4-2,TGTGCCAGCAGCCAAGATCCCGTGGGTGGGAAGAATGAAAAACTGTTTTTT,CASSQDPVGGKNEKLFF
TRBJ1-1,many,NA,TRBV6-5,TGTGCCAGCAGGGTGGGGCAGGGTTATACTGAAGCTTTCTTT,CASRVGQGYTEAFF
TRBJ2-2,NA,NA,TRBV5-1,TGCGCCAGCAGTGTGGGGACAGCGGGGGCGTCGACCGGGGAGCTGTTTTTT,CASSVGTAGASTGELFF
TRBJ1-1,NA,TRBD1,TRBV7-9,TGTGCCAGCAGCTTGTCGGACAGGGTAACCATGAACACTGAAGCTTTCTTT,CASSLSDRVTMNTEAFF
TRBJ1-2,NA,TRBD1,TRBV2,TGTGCCAGCAGTGATCGTACAGGGGCAGGCGGCTACACCTTC,CASSDRTGAGGYTF
TRBJ1-2,many,NA,TRBV6-1,TGTGCCGGCAAGGACAGCTATGGCTACACCTTC,CAGKDSYGYTF
TRBJ1-2,many,NA,TRBV4-3,TGCGCCAGCAGCCAAGGGGGGGCCCGGGACACCCTCTTC,CASSQGGARDTLF
TRBJ2-3,NA,TRBD2,TRBV6-9,TGTGCCAGCACTCTTCCGGGACTAGCGGGTTCTAATTTCGGGACAGATACGCAGTATTTT,CASTLPGLAGSNFGTDTQYF
TRBJ2-5,once,TRBD2,TRBV4-2,TGTGCCAGCAACCAAGATTTGGCTAGCGGAGAGACCCAGTACTTC,CASNQDLASGETQYF
TRBJ2-1,NA,NA,TRBV9,TGTGCCAGCAGCGCCGAAGCCTTC,CASSAEAF
TRBJ2-7,many,NA,TRBV7-8,TGTGCCAGCAGCTTAGGAGTTAGCGGTTACGAGCAGTACTTC,CASSLGVSGYEQYF
TRBJ1-2,few,TRBD1,TRBV12-3/TRBV12-4,TGTGCCAGCAGTTGGGGGACAGGGTGGGAGTATGGCTACACCTTC,CASSWGTGWEYGYTF